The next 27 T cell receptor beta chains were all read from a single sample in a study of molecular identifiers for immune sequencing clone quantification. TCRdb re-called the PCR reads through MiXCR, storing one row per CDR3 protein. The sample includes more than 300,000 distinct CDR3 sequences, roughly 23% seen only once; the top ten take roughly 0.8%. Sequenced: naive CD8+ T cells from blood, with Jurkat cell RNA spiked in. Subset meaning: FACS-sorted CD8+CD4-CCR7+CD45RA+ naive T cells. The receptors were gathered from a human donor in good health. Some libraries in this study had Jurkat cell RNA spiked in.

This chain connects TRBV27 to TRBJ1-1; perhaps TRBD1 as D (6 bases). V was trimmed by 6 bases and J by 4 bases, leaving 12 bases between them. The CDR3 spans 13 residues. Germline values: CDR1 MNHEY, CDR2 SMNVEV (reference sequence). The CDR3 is CASRQGGGTEAFF. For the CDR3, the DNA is TGTGCCAGCAGACAGGGCGGAGGCACTGAAGCTTTCTTT.

CDR3 residues: CASSPFDTLNTEAFF. CDR3 nucleotide sequence: TGTGCCAGCAGTCCCTTTGACACGCTGAACACTGAAGCTTTCTTT. The V call is TRBV12-3 or TRBV12-4, the J call TRBJ1-1; D is unclear. This CDR3 spans 15 amino acids. With 5 bases removed from V and 0 bases from J, the gap between germline ends came to 13 bases.

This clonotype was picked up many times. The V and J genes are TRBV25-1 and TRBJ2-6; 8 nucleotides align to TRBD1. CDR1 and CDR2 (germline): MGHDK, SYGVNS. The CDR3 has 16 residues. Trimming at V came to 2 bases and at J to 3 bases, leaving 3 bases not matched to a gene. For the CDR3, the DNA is TGTGCCAGCAGTGAACAGGGGGCAGTTGGGGCCAACGTCCTGACTTTC. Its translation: CASSEQGAVGANVLTF.

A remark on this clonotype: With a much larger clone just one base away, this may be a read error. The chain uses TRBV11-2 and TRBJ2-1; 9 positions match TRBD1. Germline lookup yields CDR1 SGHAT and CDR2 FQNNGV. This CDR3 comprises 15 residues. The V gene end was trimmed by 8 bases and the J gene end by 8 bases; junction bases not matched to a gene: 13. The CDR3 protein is CASCPPGQGLDEQFF. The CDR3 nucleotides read TGTGCCAGCTGCCCCCCGGGACAGGGTCTCGATGAGCAGTTCTTC.

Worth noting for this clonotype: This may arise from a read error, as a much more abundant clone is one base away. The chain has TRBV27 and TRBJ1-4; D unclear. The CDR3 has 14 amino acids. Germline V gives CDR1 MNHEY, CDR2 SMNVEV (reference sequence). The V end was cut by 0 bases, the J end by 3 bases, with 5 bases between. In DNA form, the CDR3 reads TGTGCCAGCAGTTTATCGGCTTCTAATGAAAAACTGTTTTTT. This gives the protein CASSLSASNEKLFF.

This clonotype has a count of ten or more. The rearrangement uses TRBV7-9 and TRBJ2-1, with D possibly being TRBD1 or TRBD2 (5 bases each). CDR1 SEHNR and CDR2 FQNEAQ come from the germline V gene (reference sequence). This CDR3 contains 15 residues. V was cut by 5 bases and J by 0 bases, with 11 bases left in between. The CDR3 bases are TGTGCCAGCAGCGGGACCCCGTACTCCTACAATGAGCAGTTCTTC. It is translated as CASSGTPYSYNEQFF.

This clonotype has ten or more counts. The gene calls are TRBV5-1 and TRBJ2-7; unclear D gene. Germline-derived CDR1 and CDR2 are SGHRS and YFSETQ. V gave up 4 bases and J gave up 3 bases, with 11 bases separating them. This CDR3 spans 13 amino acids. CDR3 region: CASSGVENYEQYF. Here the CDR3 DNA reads TGCGCCAGCAGCGGGGTGGAAAACTACGAGCAGTACTTC.

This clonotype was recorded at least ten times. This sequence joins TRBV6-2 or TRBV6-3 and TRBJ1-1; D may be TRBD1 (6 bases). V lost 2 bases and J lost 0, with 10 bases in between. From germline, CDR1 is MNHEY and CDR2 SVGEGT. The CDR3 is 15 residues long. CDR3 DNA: TGTGCCAGCAGTTACGTACAGGGACTGAACACTGAAGCTTTCTTT. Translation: CASSYVQGLNTEAFF.

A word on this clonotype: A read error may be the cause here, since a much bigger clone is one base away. This CDR3 reads CASSLNGEQYF. In nucleotides, the CDR3 is TGTGCCAGCAGCCTTAACGGGGAGCAGTACTTC. The gene calls are TRBV5-3 and TRBJ2-7; D call uncertain. TRBV5-3 is marked as an open reading frame, function uncertain. The V gene lost 8 bases and the J gene lost 7 bases, with 13 bases spanning the gap. The CDR3 is 11 residues long.

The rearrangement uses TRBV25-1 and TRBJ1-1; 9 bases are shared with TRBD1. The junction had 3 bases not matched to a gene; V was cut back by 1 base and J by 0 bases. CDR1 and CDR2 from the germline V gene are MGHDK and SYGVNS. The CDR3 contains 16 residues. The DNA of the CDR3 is TGTGCCAGCAGTGAATCCGGGACAGGGTTGAACACTGAAGCTTTCTTT. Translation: CASSESGTGLNTEAFF. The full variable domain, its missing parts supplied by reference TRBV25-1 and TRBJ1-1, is EADIYQTPRYLVIGTGKKITLECSQTMGHDKMYWYQQDPGMELHLIHYSYGVNSTEKGDLSSESTVSRIRTEHFPLTLESARPSHTSQYLCASSESGTGLNTEAFFGQGTRLTVV.

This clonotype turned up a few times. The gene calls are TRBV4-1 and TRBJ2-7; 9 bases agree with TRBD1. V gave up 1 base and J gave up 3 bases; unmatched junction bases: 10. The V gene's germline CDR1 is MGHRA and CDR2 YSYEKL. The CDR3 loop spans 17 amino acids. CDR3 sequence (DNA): TGCGCCAGCAGCCAAGGGGGACAGGGTATAGTTGGCTACGAGCAGTACTTC. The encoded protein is CASSQGGQGIVGYEQYF.

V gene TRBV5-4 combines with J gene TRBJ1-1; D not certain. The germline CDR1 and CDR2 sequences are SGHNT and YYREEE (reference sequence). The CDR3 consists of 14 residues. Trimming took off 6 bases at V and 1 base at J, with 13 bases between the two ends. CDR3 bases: TGTGCCAGCACCCCCGACACGAGGAACACTGAAGCTTTCTTT. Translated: CASTPDTRNTEAFF.

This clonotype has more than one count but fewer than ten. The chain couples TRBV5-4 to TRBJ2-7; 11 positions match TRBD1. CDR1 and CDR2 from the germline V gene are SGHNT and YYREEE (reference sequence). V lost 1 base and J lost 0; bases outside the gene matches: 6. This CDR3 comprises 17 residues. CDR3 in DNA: TGTGCCAGCAGCTTGAATCTTGGGACAGGGGGCTCCTACGAGCAGTACTTC. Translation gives CASSLNLGTGGSYEQYF.

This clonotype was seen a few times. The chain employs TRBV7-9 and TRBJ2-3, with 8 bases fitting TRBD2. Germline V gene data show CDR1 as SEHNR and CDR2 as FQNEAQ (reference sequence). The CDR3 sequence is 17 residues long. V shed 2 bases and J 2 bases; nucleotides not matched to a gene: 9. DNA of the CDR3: TGTGCCAGCAGCTTATCGGCTGCGGGAGGTTTCACAGATACGCAGTATTTT. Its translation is CASSLSAAGGFTDTQYF.

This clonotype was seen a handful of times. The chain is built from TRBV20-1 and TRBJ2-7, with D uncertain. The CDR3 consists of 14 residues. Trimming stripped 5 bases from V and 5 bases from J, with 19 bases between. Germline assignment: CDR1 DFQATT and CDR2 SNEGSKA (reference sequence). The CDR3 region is CSALPGIDEDEQYF. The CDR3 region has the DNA TGCAGTGCTCTTCCTGGGATCGATGAGGACGAGCAGTACTTC.

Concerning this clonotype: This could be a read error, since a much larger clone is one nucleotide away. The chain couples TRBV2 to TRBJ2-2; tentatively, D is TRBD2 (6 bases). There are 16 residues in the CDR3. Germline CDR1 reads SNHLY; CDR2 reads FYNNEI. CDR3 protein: CASSEVSGSNTRELFF. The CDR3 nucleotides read TGTGCCAGCAGTGAAGTTAGCGGCTCGAACACCAGGGAGCTGTTTTTT.

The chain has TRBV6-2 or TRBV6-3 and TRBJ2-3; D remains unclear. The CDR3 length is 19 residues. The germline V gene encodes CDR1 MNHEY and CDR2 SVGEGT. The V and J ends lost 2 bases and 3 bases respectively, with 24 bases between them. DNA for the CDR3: TGTGCCAGCAGTTACGACGAGAAAAGCCTCGAGCTCCGGACAGATACGCAGTATTTT. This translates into CASSYDEKSLELRTDTQYF.

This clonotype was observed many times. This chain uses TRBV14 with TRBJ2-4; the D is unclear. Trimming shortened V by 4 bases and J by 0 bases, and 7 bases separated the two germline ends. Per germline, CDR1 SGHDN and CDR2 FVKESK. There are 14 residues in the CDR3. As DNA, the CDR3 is TGTGCCAGCAGCCCTACATTAGCCAAAAACATTCAGTACTTC. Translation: CASSPTLAKNIQYF.

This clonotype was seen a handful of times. The DNA for the CDR3 is TGTGCCAGCAGCTTAGATAGGGGACAGGGTATCTACGAGCAGTACTTC. Protein product: CASSLDRGQGIYEQYF. V gene TRBV11-2 combines with J gene TRBJ2-7, with 9 bases fitting TRBD1. CDR1 is SGHAT, CDR2 FQNNGV, per germline. The CDR3 spans 16 residues. V was pared by 0 bases and J by 3 bases, with 6 bases of the junction left unmatched.

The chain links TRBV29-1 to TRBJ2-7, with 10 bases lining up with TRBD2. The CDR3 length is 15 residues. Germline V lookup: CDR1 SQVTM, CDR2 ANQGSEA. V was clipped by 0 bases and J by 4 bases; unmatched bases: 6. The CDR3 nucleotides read TGCAGCGTTGAAGACCCTAGCGGGAGTAGGTACGAGCAGTACTTC. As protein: CSVEDPSGSRYEQYF.

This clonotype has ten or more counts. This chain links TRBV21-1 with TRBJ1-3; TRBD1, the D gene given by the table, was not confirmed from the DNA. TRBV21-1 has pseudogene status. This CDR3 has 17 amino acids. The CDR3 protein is CASSEHRQGPGGNTIYF. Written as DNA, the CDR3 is TGTGCCAGCAGCGAACACCGACAGGGTCCGGGGGGAAACACCATATATTTT.

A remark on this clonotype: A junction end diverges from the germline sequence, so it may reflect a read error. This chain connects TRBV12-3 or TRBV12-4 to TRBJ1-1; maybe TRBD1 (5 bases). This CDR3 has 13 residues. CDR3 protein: CASSLSGNTEALF. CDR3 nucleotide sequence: TGTGCCAGCAGTTTATCAGGGAACACTGAAGCTCTCTTT.

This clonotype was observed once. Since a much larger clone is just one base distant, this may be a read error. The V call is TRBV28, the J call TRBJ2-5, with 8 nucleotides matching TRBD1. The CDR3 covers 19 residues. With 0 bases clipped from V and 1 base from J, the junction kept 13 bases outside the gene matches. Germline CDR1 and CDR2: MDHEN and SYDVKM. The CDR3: CASSLWTDREKGRQETQYF. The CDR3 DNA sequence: TGTGCCAGCAGTTTATGGACGGACAGGGAAAAGGGCCGCCAAGAGACCCAGTACTTC. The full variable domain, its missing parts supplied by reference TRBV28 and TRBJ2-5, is DVKVTQSSRYLVKRTGEKVFLECVQDMDHENMFWYRQDPGLGLRLIYFSYDVKMKEKGDIPEGYSVSREKKERFSLILESASTNQTSMYLCASSLWTDREKGRQETQYFGPGTRLLVL.

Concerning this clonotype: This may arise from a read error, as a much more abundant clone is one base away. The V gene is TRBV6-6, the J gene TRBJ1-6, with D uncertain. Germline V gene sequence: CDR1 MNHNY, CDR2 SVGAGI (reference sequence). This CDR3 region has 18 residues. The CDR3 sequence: CANSYSSGPRSYNSPLHF. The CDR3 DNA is TGTGCCAACAGTTACTCGTCCGGGCCTAGGTCCTATAATTCACCCCTCCACTTT.

The chain's CDR3 is CASSTLGAGENTGELFF. As DNA, the CDR3 is TGTGCCAGCAGTACCCTTGGAGCGGGGGAGAACACCGGGGAGCTGTTTTTT. V usage is TRBV27 and J usage is TRBJ2-2, with 8 positions matching TRBD2. This CDR3 is built from 17 residues. CDR1 and CDR2 from the germline V gene are MNHEY and SMNVEV (reference sequence). V was pared by 5 bases and J by 1 base, with 9 bases of the junction left unmatched.

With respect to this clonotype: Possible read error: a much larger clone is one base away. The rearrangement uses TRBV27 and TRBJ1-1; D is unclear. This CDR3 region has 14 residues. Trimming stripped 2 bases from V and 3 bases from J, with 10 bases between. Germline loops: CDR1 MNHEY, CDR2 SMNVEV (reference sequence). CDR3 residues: CASSLQEHDTEAFF. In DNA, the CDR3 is TGTGCCAGCAGTTTACAGGAGCATGACACTGAAGCTTTCTTT.

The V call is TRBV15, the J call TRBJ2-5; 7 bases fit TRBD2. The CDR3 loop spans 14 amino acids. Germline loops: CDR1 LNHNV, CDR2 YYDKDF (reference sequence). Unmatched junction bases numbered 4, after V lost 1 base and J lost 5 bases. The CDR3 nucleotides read TGTGCCACCAGCAGAGTCGGCGGGAGCGAGACCCAGTACTTC. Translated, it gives CATSRVGGSETQYF. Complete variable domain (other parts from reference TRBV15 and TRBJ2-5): DAMVIQNPRYQVTQFGKPVTLSCSQTLNHNVMYWYQQKSSQAPKLLFHYYDKDFNNEADTPDNFQSRRPNTSFCFLDIRSPGLGDTAMYLCATSRVGGSETQYFGPGTRLLVL.